The 20 T cell receptor beta chains in this list originate from one sample, sequenced in a study of blood T cell repertoires in COVID-19. The data were produced by immunoSEQ multiplex PCR, yet TCRdb's version contains in-frame clones alone and is incomplete. The table lists about 84,000 clones, around four fifths of them singletons, with less than 40% in the top ten. The sequenced material came from peripheral blood. The origin of the receptors is an older man with active or convalescent COVID-19.

This clone was seen just once. CDR3 protein: CASSYSAGREYTEAFF. The CDR3 nucleotides are TGTGCCAGCAGTTACTCGGCAGGGCGAGAGTACACTGAAGCTTTCTTT. The chain couples TRBV6-5 to TRBJ1-1; TRBD1 is a possible D gene (5 bases). Trimming cost V 0 bases and J 3 bases, with 14 bases left between them. The CDR3 length is 16 residues. CDR1 is MNHEY and CDR2 is SVGAGI in the germline V gene.

The rearrangement links TRBV3-1 (or the pseudogene TRBV3-2) to TRBJ2-7; D gene unclear. The CDR3 sequence is 14 residues long. Per the germline V gene, CDR1 is LGHDT and CDR2 is YNNKEL (reference sequence). V was cut by 1 base and J by 2 bases, with 9 bases left in between. In nucleotides, the CDR3 is TGTGCCAGCAGCCAAGGTCGAGCCGCCTACGAGCAGTACTTC. This gives the protein CASSQGRAAYEQYF.

This clone was picked up one time. The chain links TRBV5-6 to TRBJ2-3; the match to TRBD2 covers 10 bases. Unmatched junction bases numbered 2, after V lost 2 bases and J lost 2 bases. There are 15 residues in the CDR3. Per the germline V gene, CDR1 is SGHDT and CDR2 is YYEEEE. CDR3 in amino acids: CASSFLAGDTDTQYF. The CDR3 bases are TGTGCCAGCAGCTTCCTAGCGGGGGACACAGATACGCAGTATTTT.

The gene calls are TRBV2 and TRBJ1-5; 8 bases map to TRBD1. Germline-derived CDR1 and CDR2 are SNHLY and FYNNEI. There are 16 residues in the CDR3. J gave up 3 bases and V 6 bases, and 10 bases lay outside the gene matches. CDR3 bases: TGTGCCAGCAGGGCAACTCAGGGGGCAGACAATCAGCCCCAGCATTTT. It translates to CASRATQGADNQPQHF.

The V and J genes are TRBV4-3 and TRBJ2-1; the match to TRBD2 covers 14 bases. Looked up from germline, CDR1 is LGHNA and CDR2 is YSLEER. Unmatched junction bases numbered 8, after V lost 1 base and J lost 6 bases. The CDR3 sequence is 18 residues long. The CDR3 bases are TGCGCCAGCAGCCAAGTCGGACTAGCGGGAGGATTGGGCAATGAGCAGTTCTTC. Translation gives CASSQVGLAGGLGNEQFF.

This chain's CDR3 is CASRLAGGLNEQFF. Here the CDR3 DNA reads TGTGCCAGCAGACTAGCGGGGGGTCTCAATGAGCAGTTCTTC. The chain couples TRBV6-5 to TRBJ2-1; 12 bases agree with TRBD2. The CDR3 is 14 residues long. The V gene's germline CDR1 is MNHEY and CDR2 SVGAGI. Trimming cost V 6 bases and J 6 bases; bases outside gene matches: 3.

This clone was observed a few times. The CDR3 sequence is CASSLGGVYGYTF. The CDR3 coding sequence is TGTGCCAGCAGTTTAGGGGGGGTCTATGGCTACACCTTC. The chain recombines TRBV12-3 or TRBV12-4 with TRBJ1-2, with D possibly being TRBD1 (5 bases). The CDR3 spans 13 residues. V lost 1 base and J lost 4, with 7 bases in between.

The V and J genes are TRBV27 and TRBJ2-5; 8 bases line up with TRBD2. J gave up 2 bases and V 3 bases, and 5 bases lay outside the gene matches. The length of the CDR3 is 15 residues. Germline CDR1 MNHEY, CDR2 SMNVEV (reference sequence). CDR3 nucleotide sequence: TGTGCCAGCAGTTTTCGGGGGGGCATACAAGAGACCCAGTACTTC. This encodes CASSFRGGIQETQYF.

The chain employs TRBV5-1 and TRBJ2-6; D unresolved. Trimming left V 7 bases short and J 1 base short, with 15 bases between. There are 16 residues in the CDR3. Germline values: CDR1 SGHRS, CDR2 YFSETQ. As DNA, the CDR3 is TGCGCCAGCTTTCCGGGTCCGACTTCTGGGGCCAACGTCCTGACTTTC. Its protein is CASFPGPTSGANVLTF.

This chain joins TRBV11-2 and TRBJ2-1; no firm D call. V was clipped by 5 bases and J by 0 bases, with 8 bases between them. The CDR3 sequence is 14 residues long. The germline gives CDR1 SGHAT, CDR2 FQNNGV. The CDR3 DNA reads TGTGCCAGCAGCCCCAGAGGCTCCTACAATGAGCAGTTCTTC. Its protein product is CASSPRGSYNEQFF.

This chain connects TRBV2 to TRBJ1-5; the D gene is possibly TRBD1 (5 bases). The CDR3 loop spans 13 amino acids. V lost 7 bases and J lost 5, with 12 bases in between. Germline V CDR1 and CDR2: SNHLY, FYNNEI. CDR3 DNA sequence: TGTGCCAGCAATCGACAGTTAGATCAGCCCCAGCATTTT. Its translation is CASNRQLDQPQHF.

The V call is TRBV3-1 (or the pseudogene TRBV3-2), the J call TRBJ1-2, with 7 bases identical to TRBD1. V lost 5 bases to trimming and J lost 6 bases; unmatched junction nucleotides: 3. The CDR3 runs to 12 residues. Germline-derived CDR1 and CDR2 are LGHDT and YNNKEL (reference sequence). The CDR3 spells CASSVTGNGYTF. For the CDR3, the DNA is TGTGCCAGCAGCGTGACAGGGAATGGCTACACCTTC.

This clone came up a few times. The V and J genes are TRBV7-6 and TRBJ1-6; TRBD1 might be the D (5 bases). Trimming took off 3 bases at V and 6 bases at J, with 6 bases between the two ends. The CDR3 is made up of 13 amino acids. CDR1 and CDR2 from the germline V gene are SGHVS and FNYEAQ. Here the CDR3 reads CASSLQGNSPLHF. CDR3 DNA: TGTGCCAGCAGCTTGCAGGGTAATTCACCCCTCCACTTT.

This chain uses TRBV10-3 with TRBJ1-1, with 7 bases fitting TRBD1. Germline V gives CDR1 ENHRY, CDR2 SYGVKD. CDR3 length: 14 amino acids. V shed 2 bases, J shed 1 base, and the junction held 1 base outside the gene matches. CDR3 sequence reads: CAISERGRNTEAFF. The CDR3 coding sequence is TGTGCCATCAGTGAGAGGGGGCGGAACACTGAAGCTTTCTTT.

This chain joins TRBV7-2 and TRBJ2-7; TRBD1 agrees at 7 bases. This CDR3 contains 15 residues. Germline V gives CDR1 SGHTA, CDR2 FQGNSA. V lost 1 base to trimming and J lost 1 base; unmatched junction nucleotides: 4. CDR3 sequence reads: CASSLGQGYSYEQYF. In nucleotides, the CDR3 is TGTGCCAGCAGCTTAGGACAGGGCTATTCCTACGAGCAGTACTTC.

J is TRBJ1-4 and V is TRBV9; D ambiguous. Germline V gene data show CDR1 as SGDLS and CDR2 as YYNGEE. The V gene lost 0 bases and the J gene lost 8 bases, with 14 bases spanning the gap. The CDR3 sequence is 15 residues long. This CDR3 reads CASSVGALNGEKLFF. The CDR3, as DNA: TGTGCCAGCAGCGTAGGAGCTTTAAACGGGGAAAAACTGTTTTTT.

This CDR3 is CASSQEQGGNTEAFF. The DNA for the CDR3 is TGCGCCAGCAGCCAAGAACAGGGGGGGAACACTGAAGCTTTCTTT. The rearrangement links TRBV4-1 to TRBJ1-1; 8 bases match TRBD1. The CDR3 has 15 amino acids. Germline CDR1 reads MGHRA; CDR2 reads YSYEKL. J was trimmed by 1 base and V by 0 bases; bases with no gene match: 1.

The rearrangement joins TRBV5-4 to TRBJ2-2; 14 bases line up with TRBD2. The CDR3 is 16 residues long. The V gene end was trimmed by 5 bases and the J gene end by 4 bases; junction bases not matched to a gene: 4. Germline CDR1 is SGHNT and CDR2 is YYREEE (reference sequence). CDR3 coding DNA: TGTGCCAGCAGTGTGACTAGCGGGAGGGCCACCGGGGAGCTGTTTTTT. Translating gives CASSVTSGRATGELFF.

The chain joins TRBV28 to TRBJ2-1, with no clear D. CDR1 MDHEN and CDR2 SYDVKM come from the germline V gene. The CDR3 has 14 amino acids. Trimming pared 5 bases from V and 3 bases from J, leaving 11 bases between. The DNA for the CDR3 is TGTGCCAGCAGTCCCCCGACAAACTACAATGAGCAGTTCTTC. It encodes CASSPPTNYNEQFF.

V and J are TRBV9 and TRBJ2-3; a weak D match, TRBD2 (5 bases). The ends were cut back, 0 bases at V and 1 base at J, with 9 bases in the middle. Looked up from germline, CDR1 is SGDLS and CDR2 is YYNGEE. The CDR3 length is 15 residues. CDR3 region: CASSVDPGGTDTQYF. The DNA for the CDR3 is TGTGCCAGCAGCGTAGACCCCGGGGGCACAGATACGCAGTATTTT.